This T cell receptor beta chain was recovered during a study of T cell responses to AZD1222 COVID-19 vaccine. General study points: The span of vaccine-associated CD4 TCRs extended across spike, with dominance at 160-218 and 743-854. The study found Spike-specific TCR breadth and depth rose after two AZD1222 doses.

To note about this clone: Its antigen is not known.

It was second doses at about 4 or about 12 weeks that were pooled. Profiling relied on immunoSEQ multiplex PCR, and the TCRdb table lists in-frame clones only, not all of them. The table lists about 130,000 clones, 90% to 95% of them singletons. Sequencing used peripheral blood, obtained 28 days after the second AZD1222 dose. This receptor was identified in an adult who received the AZD1222 COVID-19 vaccine.

CDR3 DNA sequence: TGTGCCAGCAGAACGAGAGACTGGACCGGGGAGCTGTTTTTT. Residues: CASRTRDWTGELFF. This chain joins TRBV6-5 and TRBJ2-2; D gene unclear. CDR3 length: 14 amino acids. Trimming stripped 6 bases from V and 5 bases from J, with 13 bases between. From germline, CDR1 is MNHEY and CDR2 SVGAGI.